The following is a T cell receptor beta chain sequence with its context. Its antigen remains unidentified. Sample treatment: roughly 10-day PBMC culture with coronavirus spike peptide pools or control peptides (ViraFEST assay). ViraFEST sequenced TCRs after peptide-pool expansion of antigen-specific T cells. US Alpha, Beta and Delta variants postdated the positive PCR dates, which ran from March to December 2020. The data derive from a study of vaccination and CD4 T cells after COVID-19. Sequenced with the Oncomine TCR Beta short-read assay was DNA taken from cultured CD4+ T cells. Genomic DNA was extracted from cultured CD4+ T cells. TCRdb re-called the PCR reads through MiXCR, storing one row per CDR3 protein. Here the sample spans 15,000 to 20,000 distinct CDR3 sequences, 45% to 70% being singletons. Sequenced input: CD4+ T cells from blood, cultured in vitro. The TCR comes from a human donor who had recovered from COVID-19.

The chain's CDR3 is CASSYVSDEQYF. The CDR3 nucleotides are TGTGCCAGCAGTTACGTCAGCGACGAGCAGTACTTC. The chain links TRBV6-2 or TRBV6-3 to TRBJ2-7, with D hard to call. The CDR3 spans 12 residues. Trimming removed 2 bases at V and 5 bases at J, with 7 bases between. CDR1 MNHEY and CDR2 SVGEGT come from the germline V gene.